Given below is one T cell receptor beta chain in context. Its antigen remains unknown. This sample is drawn from a study of T-cell memory formation after mild COVID-19. Overall study results and limits: The authors left the SARS-CoV-2 specificity of second-wave clones peaking on day 37 unconfirmed.

The CDR3 contains 16 residues. Germline values: CDR1 LGHDT, CDR2 YNNKEL (reference sequence). The V end was cut by 1 base, the J end by 0 bases, with 13 bases between. MiXCR was run by TCRdb on the 5' RACE reads, yielding one entry per CDR3 protein. The table records 400,000 to 500,000 distinct CDR3 sequences, approximately 24% of them present only once. This receptor was taken from an adult woman who had mild COVID-19 (a few samples of this study predate the infection). Cell type and time point are not known. The rearrangement uses TRBV3-1 and TRBJ2-7, with D perhaps TRBD1 or TRBD2 (5 bases each). The sample taken for sequencing was PBMCs or a T cell subset sorted from them (not recorded which). Here the CDR3 DNA reads TGTGCCAGCAGCCAAGTAGGTGGGGGAGCCTCCTACGAGCAGTACTTC. It specifies CASSQVGGGASYEQYF.